Presented here are 2 T cell receptor beta chains from one specimen sequenced in a study of CXCR3-negative and CXCR3-positive naive CD8 T cells. Researchers prepared the TRB cDNA libraries using 5' RACE with UMI labels. Reprocessing the 5' RACE reads, TCRdb reports a single entry for every CDR3 protein and omits DNA. The ten most abundant clones cover 0.82% of a sample with around 88,000 distinct CDR3 sequences. Their antigens remain unidentified. Study outcomes and limitations: Greater hydrophobicity was found in TRB CDR3s of CXCR3-positive naive cells than of CXCR3-negative naive cells.

The source material was naive CXCR3+ CD8+ T cells from blood. The sample's subset: CD45RO-CCR7+CD27+CD95- naive CD8+ T cells expressing CXCR3 (TNR3+). The source is a human donor in good health. Some clones in this sample may be carry-over from other donors' samples.

The V call is TRBV29-1, the J call TRBJ1-1; TCRdb's assignment of TRBD1 cannot be checked, as there is no DNA. This CDR3 is 14 amino acids long. Germline V CDR1 and CDR2: SQVTM, ANQGSEA. CDR3 sequence reads: CSVEDRGVVMGAFF.

The chain has TRBV5-1 and TRBJ2-7. CDR1 is SGHRS and CDR2 is YFSETQ in the germline V gene. The CDR3 totals 13 residues. CDR3 region: CASSWGHDYEQYF.